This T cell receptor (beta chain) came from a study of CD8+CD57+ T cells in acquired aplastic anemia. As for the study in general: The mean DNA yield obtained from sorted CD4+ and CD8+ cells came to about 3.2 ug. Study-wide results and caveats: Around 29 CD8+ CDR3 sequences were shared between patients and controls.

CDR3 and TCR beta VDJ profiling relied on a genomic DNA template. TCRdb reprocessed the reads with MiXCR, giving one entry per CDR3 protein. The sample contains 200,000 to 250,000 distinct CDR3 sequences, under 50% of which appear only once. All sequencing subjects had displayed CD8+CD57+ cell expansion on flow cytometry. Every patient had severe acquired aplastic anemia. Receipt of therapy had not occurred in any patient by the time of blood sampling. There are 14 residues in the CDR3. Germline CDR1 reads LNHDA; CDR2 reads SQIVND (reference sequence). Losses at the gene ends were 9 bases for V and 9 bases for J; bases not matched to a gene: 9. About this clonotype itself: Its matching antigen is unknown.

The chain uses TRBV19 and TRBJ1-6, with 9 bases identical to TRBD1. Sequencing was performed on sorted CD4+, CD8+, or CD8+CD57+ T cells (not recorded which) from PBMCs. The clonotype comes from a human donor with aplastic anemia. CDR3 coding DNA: TGTGCCAGCAGCGCAACAGGGGGCCGTTCACCCCTCCACTTT. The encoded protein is CASSATGGRSPLHF.